Below, 16 T cell receptor beta chains from the same sample are listed, as sequenced in a study of T cell responses to AZD1222 COVID-19 vaccine. Method: immunoSEQ multiplex PCR; TCRdb's copy keeps in-frame clones and lacks some. The sample holds roughly 110,000 clones, 87% seen once. This specimen was peripheral blood, taken on day 0 of AZD1222 vaccination. All receptors derive from an adult in good health.

This clone occurred many times. This rearrangement joins TRBV12-3 or TRBV12-4 to TRBJ2-1; no firm D call. The CDR3 spans 12 residues. The V gene lost 5 bases and the J gene lost 12 bases, with 14 bases spanning the gap. Written as DNA, the CDR3 is TGTGCCAGCAGTATAGATGTATCGTGGCAGTTCTTC. It codes for CASSIDVSWQFF.

The rearrangement links TRBV7-8 to TRBJ2-7; 7 bases fit TRBD1. Germline lookup yields CDR1 SGHVS and CDR2 FQNEAQ. The junction had 4 bases not matched to a gene; V was cut back by 3 bases and J by 2 bases. The CDR3 extends over 14 amino acids. CDR3 sequence reads: CASSLRDSPYEQYF. Here the CDR3 DNA reads TGTGCCAGCAGCTTGAGGGACAGCCCCTACGAGCAGTACTTC.

The rearrangement links TRBV29-1 to TRBJ1-2, with a tentative D call TRBD1 (6 bases). The germline V and J ends were trimmed by 5 bases and 1 base, with 8 bases remaining between them. The V gene's germline CDR1 is SQVTM and CDR2 ANQGSEA. The CDR3 extends over 12 amino acids. As DNA, the CDR3 is TGCAGCGTTTGGACAGTTAACTATGGCTACACCTTC. Its protein is CSVWTVNYGYTF.

The chain employs TRBV5-6 and TRBJ1-5; no reliable D call. Germline CDR1 reads SGHDT; CDR2 reads YYEEEE. The CDR3 length is 15 residues. Trimming removed 2 bases from V and 7 bases from J, with 16 bases in between. This CDR3 is CASSLSWPHGQPQHF. The CDR3 nucleotides are TGTGCCAGCAGCTTAAGTTGGCCCCACGGCCAGCCCCAGCATTTT.

The gene calls are TRBV7-2 and TRBJ1-5; TRBD1 matches at 10 bases. This CDR3 region has 14 residues. Trimming at V came to 5 bases and at J to 6 bases, leaving 4 bases not matched to a gene. The germline CDR1 and CDR2 sequences are SGHTA and FQGNSA. The CDR3: CASSPRQGAQPQHF. The CDR3 DNA reads TGTGCCAGCAGCCCGAGACAGGGGGCTCAGCCCCAGCATTTT.

CDR3 nucleotides: TGTGCCACCAGTAGTCAGAGCCAAGAGACCCAGTACTTC. Protein: CATSSQSQETQYF. The chain recombines TRBV24-1 with TRBJ2-5; no clear D gene. Germline CDR1 and CDR2: KGHDR and SFDVKD. Trimming removed 6 bases at V and 1 base at J, with 8 bases between. The CDR3 is 13 residues long.

The CDR3 region has the DNA TGTGCCAGCAGCTTGACGGGGGGCGCGGGTGAAAAACTGTTTTTT. The encoded protein is CASSLTGGAGEKLFF. V is TRBV5-6 and J is TRBJ1-4, with TRBD1 as a possible D gene (6 bases). V lost 1 base and J lost 7, with 14 bases in between. The CDR3 contains 15 residues. Germline CDR1 reads SGHDT; CDR2 reads YYEEEE.

This rearrangement joins TRBV28 to TRBJ1-5; the D is unclear. Germline lookup yields CDR1 MDHEN and CDR2 SYDVKM. This CDR3 spans 12 amino acids. Trimming left V 2 bases short and J 5 bases short, with 4 bases between. For the CDR3, the DNA is TGTGCCAGCAGTTTAGCGGATCAGCCCCAGCATTTT. Its protein product is CASSLADQPQHF.

This chain links TRBV6-4 with TRBJ2-3; unclear D gene. Germline lookup yields CDR1 MRHNA and CDR2 SNTAGT. V gave up 8 bases and J gave up 1 base, with 4 bases separating them. This CDR3 is built from 11 residues. CDR3 sequence: CASWGTDTQYF. For the CDR3, the DNA is TGTGCCAGCTGGGGCACAGATACGCAGTATTTT.

The V and J genes are TRBV12-3 or TRBV12-4 and TRBJ1-1, with 7 positions matching TRBD1. The CDR3 is 12 residues long. The junction had 5 bases not matched to a gene; V was cut back by 6 bases and J by 7 bases. CDR3 sequence (DNA): TGTGCCAGCAGCCGAGGGACAGTTGAAGCTTTCTTT. Protein sequence: CASSRGTVEAFF.

The J gene is TRBJ1-6, the V gene TRBV5-1; TRBD1 is a possible D gene (5 bases). From germline, CDR1 is SGHRS and CDR2 YFSETQ. The CDR3 runs to 16 residues. Trimming pared 5 bases from V and 0 bases from J, leaving 12 bases between. CDR3 DNA: TGCGCCAGCAGACTACAGGAAAGCTCCTATAATTCACCCCTCCACTTT. It yields the protein CASRLQESSYNSPLHF.

This chain connects TRBV5-8 to TRBJ1-5; the D gene is possibly TRBD1 (5 bases). The CDR3 covers 16 residues. The V end was cut by 2 bases, the J end by 2 bases, with 14 bases between. The germline CDR1 and CDR2 sequences are SGHTS and YDEGEE. The CDR3: CASSFNGQGGNQPQHF. In DNA form, the CDR3 reads TGTGCCAGCAGCTTCAACGGCCAGGGTGGCAATCAGCCCCAGCATTTT.

The CDR3 DNA reads TGCGCCAGCAGCCAAGATTTGGAGGAGACCCAGTACTTC. It encodes CASSQDLEETQYF. The chain joins TRBV4-3 to TRBJ2-5, with D uncertain. CDR1 is LGHNA, CDR2 YSLEER, per germline. The CDR3 runs 13 residues. V was shortened by 0 bases and J by 5 bases, with 7 bases between the two germline ends.

This sequence joins TRBV15 and TRBJ2-1; 7 bases line up with TRBD1. The CDR3 has 15 amino acids. Germline V gene data show CDR1 as LNHNV and CDR2 as YYDKDF (reference sequence). The junction had 8 bases not matched to a gene; V was cut back by 6 bases and J by 3 bases. CDR3 sequence reads: CATRDGDSHYNEQFF. CDR3 sequence (DNA): TGTGCCACCAGGGATGGGGACAGTCACTACAATGAGCAGTTCTTC.

V usage is TRBV11-2 and J usage is TRBJ2-1; D possibly corresponds to TRBD1 (5 bases). The CDR3 sequence is 16 residues long. CDR1 and CDR2 from the germline V gene are SGHAT and FQNNGV. With 1 base removed from V and 3 bases from J, the gap between germline ends came to 13 bases. The DNA for the CDR3 is TGTGCCAGCAGCTTAGGCCGACAGATTAACTACAATGAGCAGTTCTTC. Translated: CASSLGRQINYNEQFF.

This rearrangement joins TRBV7-9 to TRBJ1-1; D remains unclear. The CDR3 extends over 13 amino acids. Trimming shortened V by 10 bases and J by 2 bases, and 14 bases separated the two germline ends. From germline, CDR1 is SEHNR and CDR2 FQNEAQ (reference sequence). This chain's CDR3 is CAIHRTPNTEAFF. The CDR3 coding sequence is TGTGCCATCCATAGGACCCCAAACACTGAAGCTTTCTTT.